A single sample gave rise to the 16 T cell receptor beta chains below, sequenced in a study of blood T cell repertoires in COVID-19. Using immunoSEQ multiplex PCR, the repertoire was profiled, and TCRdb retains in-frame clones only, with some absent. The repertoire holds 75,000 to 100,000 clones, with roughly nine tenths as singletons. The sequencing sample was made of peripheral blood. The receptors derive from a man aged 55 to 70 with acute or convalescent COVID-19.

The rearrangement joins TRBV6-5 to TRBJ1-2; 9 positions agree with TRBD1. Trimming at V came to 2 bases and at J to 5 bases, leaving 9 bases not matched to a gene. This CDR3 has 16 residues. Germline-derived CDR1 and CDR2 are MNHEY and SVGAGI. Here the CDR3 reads CASSYHSEGQGYGYTF. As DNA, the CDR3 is TGTGCCAGCAGTTACCATTCGGAGGGACAGGGATATGGCTACACCTTC.

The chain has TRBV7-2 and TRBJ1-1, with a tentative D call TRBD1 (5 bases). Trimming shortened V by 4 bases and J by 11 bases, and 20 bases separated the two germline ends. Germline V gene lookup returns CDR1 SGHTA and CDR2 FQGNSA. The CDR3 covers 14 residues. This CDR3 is CASSSPVTYQGAFF. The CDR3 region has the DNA TGTGCCAGCAGCTCCCCGGTAACCTACCAGGGCGCTTTCTTT.

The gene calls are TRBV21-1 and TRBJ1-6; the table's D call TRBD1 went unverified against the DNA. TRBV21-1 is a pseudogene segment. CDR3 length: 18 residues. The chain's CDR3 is CASSPRDNPSSYNSPLHF. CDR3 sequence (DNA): TGTGCCAGCAGCCCCCGGGACAACCCAAGCTCCTATAATTCACCCCTCCACTTT.

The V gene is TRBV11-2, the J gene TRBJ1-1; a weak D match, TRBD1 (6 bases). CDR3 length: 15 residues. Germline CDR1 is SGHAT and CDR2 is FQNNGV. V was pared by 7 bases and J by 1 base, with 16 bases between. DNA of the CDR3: TGTGCCAGCATTAACTGGGGACAAACGAACACTGAAGCTTTCTTT. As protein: CASINWGQTNTEAFF.

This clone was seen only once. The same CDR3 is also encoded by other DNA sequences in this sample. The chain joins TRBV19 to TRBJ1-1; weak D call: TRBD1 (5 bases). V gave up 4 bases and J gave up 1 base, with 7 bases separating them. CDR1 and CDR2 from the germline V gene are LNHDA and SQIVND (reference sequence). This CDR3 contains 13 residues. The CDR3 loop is CASSTTGNTEAFF. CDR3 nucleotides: TGTGCCAGTAGTACTACAGGGAACACTGAAGCTTTCTTT.

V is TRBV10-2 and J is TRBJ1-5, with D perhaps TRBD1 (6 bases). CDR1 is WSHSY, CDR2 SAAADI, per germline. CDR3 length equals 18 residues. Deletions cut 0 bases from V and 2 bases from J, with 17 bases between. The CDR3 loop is CASSESGVGGGGNQPQHF. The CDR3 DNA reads TGCGCCAGCAGTGAGTCAGGAGTAGGGGGTGGGGGCAATCAGCCCCAGCATTTT.

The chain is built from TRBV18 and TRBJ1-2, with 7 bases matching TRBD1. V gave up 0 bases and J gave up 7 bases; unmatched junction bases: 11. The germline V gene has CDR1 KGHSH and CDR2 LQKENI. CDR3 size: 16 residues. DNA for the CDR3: TGTGCCAGCTCACCACCTAGGGGAACAGGGGAATTTGGCTACACCTTC. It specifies CASSPPRGTGEFGYTF.

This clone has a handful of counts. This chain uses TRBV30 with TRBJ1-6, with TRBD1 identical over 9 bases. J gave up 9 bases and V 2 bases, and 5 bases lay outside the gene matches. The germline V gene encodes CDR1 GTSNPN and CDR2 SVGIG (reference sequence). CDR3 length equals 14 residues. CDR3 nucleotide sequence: TGTGCCTGGAGTATTGGACAGGGGAGTTCACCCCTCCACTTT. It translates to CAWSIGQGSSPLHF.

CDR3 nucleotide sequence: TGTGCCAGCAGAACAGGGGTATACACTGAAGCTTTCTTT. Protein: CASRTGVYTEAFF. The chain carries TRBV25-1 and TRBJ1-1; 7 positions agree with TRBD1. With 6 bases clipped from V and 3 bases from J, the junction kept 4 bases outside the gene matches. The CDR3 sequence is 13 residues long. The germline gives CDR1 MGHDK, CDR2 SYGVNS.

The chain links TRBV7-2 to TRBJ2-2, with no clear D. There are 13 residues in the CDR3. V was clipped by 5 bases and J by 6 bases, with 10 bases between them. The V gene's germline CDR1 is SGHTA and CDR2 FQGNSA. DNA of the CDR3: TGTGCCAGCAGCATCCCGGGTGCCGGGGAGCTGTTTTTT. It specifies CASSIPGAGELFF.

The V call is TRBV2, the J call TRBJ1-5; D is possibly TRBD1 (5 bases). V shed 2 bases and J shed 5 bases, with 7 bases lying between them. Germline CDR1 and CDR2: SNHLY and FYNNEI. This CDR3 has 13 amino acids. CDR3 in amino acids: CASSEQGDQPQHF. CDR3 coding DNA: TGTGCCAGCAGTGAACAGGGCGATCAGCCCCAGCATTTT.

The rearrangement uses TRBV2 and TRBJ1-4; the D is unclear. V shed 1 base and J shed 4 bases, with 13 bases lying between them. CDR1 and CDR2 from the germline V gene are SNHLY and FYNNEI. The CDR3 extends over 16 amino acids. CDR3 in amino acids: CASSEEMGRINEKLFF. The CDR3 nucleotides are TGTGCCAGCAGTGAAGAAATGGGCAGGATTAATGAAAAACTGTTTTTT.

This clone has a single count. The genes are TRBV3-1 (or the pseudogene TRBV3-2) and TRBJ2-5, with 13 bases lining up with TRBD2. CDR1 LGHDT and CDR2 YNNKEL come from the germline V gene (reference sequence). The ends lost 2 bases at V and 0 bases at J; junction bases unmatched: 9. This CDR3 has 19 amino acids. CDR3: CASSQSWTSGGRYQETQYF. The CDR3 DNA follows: TGTGCCAGCAGCCAATCCTGGACTAGCGGGGGCCGGTACCAAGAGACCCAGTACTTC.

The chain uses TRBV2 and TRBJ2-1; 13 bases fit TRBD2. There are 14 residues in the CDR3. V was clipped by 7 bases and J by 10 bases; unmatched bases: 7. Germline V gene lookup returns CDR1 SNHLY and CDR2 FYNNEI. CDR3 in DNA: TGTGCCAGCATTATGGGACTAGCGGGGAGGGAGCAGTTCTTC. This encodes CASIMGLAGREQFF.

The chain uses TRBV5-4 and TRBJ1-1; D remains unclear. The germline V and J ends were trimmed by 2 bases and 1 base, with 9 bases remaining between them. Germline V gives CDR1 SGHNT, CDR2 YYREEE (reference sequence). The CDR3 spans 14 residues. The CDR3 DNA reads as TGTGCCAGCAGCTTAAGCAATCCGAACACTGAAGCTTTCTTT. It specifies CASSLSNPNTEAFF.

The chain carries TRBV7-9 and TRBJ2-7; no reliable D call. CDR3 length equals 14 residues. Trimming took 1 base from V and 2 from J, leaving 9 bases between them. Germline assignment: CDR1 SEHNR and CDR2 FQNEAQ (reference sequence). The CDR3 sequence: CASSLDSSPYEQYF. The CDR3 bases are TGTGCCAGCAGCTTAGACTCCTCACCCTACGAGCAGTACTTC.